What follows is one T cell receptor beta chain and its context. Its antigen has not been determined. No quality values exist for individual bases; no much larger clone is one base distant. The study evaluated CTLA-4 blockade (ipilimumab) given together with focal radiation therapy in patients who had chemo-refractory metastatic non-small-cell lung cancer. This entry comes from a study of radiotherapy plus CTLA-4 blockade in lung cancer (dated by TCRdb to 2017 to 2018). Study-wide context: Among the enrolled patients, about 19% had an objective response, and 31% reached disease control. On the study overall, not on this receptor specifically: Increased serum interferon-beta after radiation, together with early dynamic changes in blood T cell clones, were reported to be the strongest predictors of response. After treatment with radiotherapy and ipilimumab, TCR clones that came from tumors expanded in the peripheral blood.

The protocol used for the library was the immunoSEQ multiplex PCR assay. TCRdb mirrors the immuneACCESS table, restricted to in-frame sequences. Some clones are absent from its copies; in checked studies, under half trace to an unresolved V gene, and the reason for the others is unknown. This sample has fewer than 55,000 clones in its table, and more than 70% of those were observed once. The ten largest clones take up approximately 2.5% of the sample. Source: peripheral blood, taken from a patient treated with radiotherapy plus ipilimumab. This clonotype was obtained from a human donor with non-small cell lung cancer whose response to radiotherapy plus ipilimumab could not be evaluated.

The CDR3 amino acid sequence is: CASSARDRGRMNTEAFF. The DNA sequence reads TGTGCCAGCTCAGCCCGGGACAGGGGACGGATGAACACTGAAGCTTTCTTT. Recombination linked TRBV18 to TRBJ1-1; the central 10 bases match TRBD1. According to the germline V gene, CDR1 reads KGHSH and CDR2 reads LQKENI. The CDR3 starts with the cysteine, ends with the phenylalanine, and has 17 residues. The retained sequence is limited to the CDR3, 51 bases, with the frame set at the first base. Compared with germline, V lacks 5 bases and J lacks 0 bases; bases without a gene match: 9.